The 5 T cell receptor beta chains below all came from one sample that was sequenced in a study of CD8 T cells in ankylosing spondylitis. In TCRdb, the 5' RACE reads were re-called with MiXCR into one record per CDR3 protein. This sample carries 150,000 to 200,000 distinct CDR3 sequences, more than 10% of them seen once, and the ten largest clones take about 15%. Sequenced sample: blood, either unsorted or a sorted T cell fraction (not recorded which). Receptor source: a male donor with ankylosing spondylitis or in good health (not recorded which).

The chain is built from TRBV5-1 and TRBJ2-2, with D unclear. This CDR3 has 13 residues. Germline lookup yields CDR1 SGHRS and CDR2 YFSETQ. Trimming took 7 bases from V and 2 from J, leaving 9 bases between them. CDR3 amino acids: CASRVGNTGELFF. Written as DNA, the CDR3 is TGCGCCAGCCGGGTGGGTAACACCGGGGAGCTGTTTTTT.

This clonotype was found a few times. The gene calls are TRBV27 and TRBJ2-1; D perhaps matches TRBD2 (5 bases). V lost 4 bases to trimming and J lost 3 bases, with 7 bases between them. CDR1 and CDR2 from the germline V gene are MNHEY and SMNVEV (reference sequence). This CDR3 has 13 residues. Here the CDR3 DNA reads TGTGCCAGCAGTTCCGGGGTCTACAATGAGCAGTTCTTC. Its translation: CASSSGVYNEQFF.

This clonotype was counted only a few times. The chain uses TRBV5-1 and TRBJ1-1, with D possibly matching TRBD1 (5 bases). The CDR3 covers 15 residues. CDR1 and CDR2 from the germline V gene are SGHRS and YFSETQ. Trimming removed 0 bases at V and 5 bases at J, with 14 bases between. CDR3 nucleotide sequence: TGCGCCAGCAGCTTGGCCCTTGGGGACCCTACTGAAGCTTTCTTT. Protein: CASSLALGDPTEAFF. The full variable domain, rest sourced from reference TRBV5-1 and TRBJ1-1, is KAGVTQTPRYLIKTRGQQVTLSCSPISGHRSVSWYQQTPGQGLQFLFEYFSETQRNKGNFPGRFSGRQFSNSRSEMNVSTLELGDSALYLCASSLALGDPTEAFFGQGTRLTVV.

This sequence joins TRBV27 and TRBJ2-1; 9 bases are a match to TRBD1. Germline assignment: CDR1 MNHEY and CDR2 SMNVEV (reference sequence). Trimming at V came to 3 bases and at J to 3 bases, leaving 9 bases not matched to a gene. The CDR3 loop spans 17 amino acids. CDR3 nucleotides: TGTGCCAGCAGTTTGTCCTCCGGGACAGGGATCTACAATGAGCAGTTCTTC. Its translation is CASSLSSGTGIYNEQFF.

The gene calls are TRBV4-1 and TRBJ1-5; possible D gene TRBD1, 5 bases. Trimming removed 0 bases from V and 6 bases from J, with 12 bases in between. This CDR3 comprises 15 residues. Germline V gene lookup returns CDR1 MGHRA and CDR2 YSYEKL. The CDR3: CASSQEPGKGQPQHF. DNA for the CDR3: TGCGCCAGCAGCCAAGAACCAGGGAAGGGTCAGCCCCAGCATTTT.